This T cell receptor beta chain comes out of a study of blood T cell repertoires in COVID-19. Turning to the study itself: The origin of the acute and convalescent COVID-19 samples was the United States, Italy and Spain. PBMCs, B-cell-depleted T cells, or T cells provided the cDNA or gDNA that made up the material.

In the original analysis: Amplification with reference gene primers provided the estimates of nucleated cell counts. The protocol was immunoSEQ multiplex PCR, while the TCRdb copy is restricted to in-frame clones and leaves out a portion. Clone size and V and J calls were adopted from that table, with D and trimming inferred from the DNA. The sample yields 150,000 to 200,000 clones, over 70% seen once. Germline CDR1 reads SGHAT; CDR2 reads FQNNGV. With V trimmed by 1 base and J by 9 bases, 10 bases remained unmatched. This CDR3 has 17 residues. Source material: peripheral blood. The chain joins TRBV11-2 to TRBJ2-1; 12 nucleotides match TRBD2. This TCR came from a woman aged 60-70 years with acute or convalescent COVID-19. CDR3 DNA sequence: TGTGCCAGCAGCTTAGCCGCCGGGACTAGCGGGTCGAGTGAGCAGTTCTTC. This sequence encodes CASSLAAGTSGSSEQFF.